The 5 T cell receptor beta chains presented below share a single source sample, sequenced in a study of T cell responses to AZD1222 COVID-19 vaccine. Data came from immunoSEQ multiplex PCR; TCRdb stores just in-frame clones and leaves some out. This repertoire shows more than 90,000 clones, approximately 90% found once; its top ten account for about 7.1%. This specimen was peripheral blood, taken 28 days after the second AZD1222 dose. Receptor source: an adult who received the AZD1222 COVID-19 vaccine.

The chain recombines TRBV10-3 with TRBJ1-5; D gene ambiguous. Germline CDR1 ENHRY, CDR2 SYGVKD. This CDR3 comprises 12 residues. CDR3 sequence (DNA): TGTGCAACCGCCCCGGGCAATCAGCCCCAGCATTTT. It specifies CATAPGNQPQHF.

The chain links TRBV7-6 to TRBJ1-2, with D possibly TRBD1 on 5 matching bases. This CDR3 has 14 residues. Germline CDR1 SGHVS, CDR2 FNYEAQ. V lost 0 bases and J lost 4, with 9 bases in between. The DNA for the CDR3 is TGTGCCAGCAGCTTAGCGCAGGGTCCCTATGGCTACACCTTC. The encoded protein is CASSLAQGPYGYTF.

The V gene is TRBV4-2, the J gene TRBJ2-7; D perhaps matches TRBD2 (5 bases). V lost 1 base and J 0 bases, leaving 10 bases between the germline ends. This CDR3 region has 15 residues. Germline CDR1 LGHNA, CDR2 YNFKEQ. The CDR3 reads CASSQVGGNSYEQYF. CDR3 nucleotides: TGTGCCAGCAGCCAAGTCGGAGGCAACTCCTACGAGCAGTACTTC.

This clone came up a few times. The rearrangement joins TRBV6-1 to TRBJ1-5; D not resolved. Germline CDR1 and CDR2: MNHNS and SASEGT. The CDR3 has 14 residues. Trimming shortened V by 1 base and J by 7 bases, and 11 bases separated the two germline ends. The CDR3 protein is CASSEGSYGQPQHF. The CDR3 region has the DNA TGTGCCAGCAGTGAAGGGTCGTACGGGCAGCCCCAGCATTTT.

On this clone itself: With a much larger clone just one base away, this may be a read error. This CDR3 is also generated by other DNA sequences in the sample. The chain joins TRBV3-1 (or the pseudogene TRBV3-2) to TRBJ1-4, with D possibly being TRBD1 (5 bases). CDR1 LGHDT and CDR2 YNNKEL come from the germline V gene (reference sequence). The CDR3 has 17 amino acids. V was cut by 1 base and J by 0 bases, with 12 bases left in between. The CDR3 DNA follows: TGTGCCAGCAGCCAAGGGCAGGGAATGGCAACTAATGAAAAACTGTTTTTT. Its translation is CASSQGQGMATNEKLFF.